The next 14 T cell receptor beta chains were all read from a single sample in a study of shared clonotypes between healthy human individuals. Assay: immunoSEQ multiplex PCR; the TCRdb copy retains only in-frame clones and omits some. The sample holds about 2.1 million clones, over 85% seen once. Naivety among CD8 cells was defined by CD45RO negativity and positive CCR7 selection, thereby excluding terminally differentiated effector memory CD45RA+ cells. Input material: naive CD8+ T cells from PBMCs. Receptors originate from a man younger than 35 in good health. Some clones in this sample may be carry-over from other donors' samples.

In its sample, this clone was seen once. This chain links TRBV5-4 with TRBJ2-3; either TRBD1 or TRBD2 may supply D (5 bases each). There are 16 residues in the CDR3. The V gene's germline CDR1 is SGHNT and CDR2 YYREEE (reference sequence). Trimming stripped 2 bases from V and 6 bases from J, with 19 bases between. The DNA of the CDR3 is TGTGCCAGCAGCTTTTCAGGGAGAGCTGTTCTGGATACGCAGTATTTT. It codes for CASSFSGRAVLDTQYF. Complete variable domain (other parts from reference TRBV5-4 and TRBJ2-3): ETGVTQSPTHLIKTRGQQVTLRCSSQSGHNTVSWYQQALGQGPQFIFQYYREEENGRGNFPPRFSGLQFPNYSSELNVNALELDDSALYLCASSFSGRAVLDTQYFGPGTRLTVL.

V usage is TRBV28 and J usage is TRBJ2-5, with unresolved D. The V and J ends lost 5 bases and 2 bases respectively, with 21 bases between them. Per the germline V gene, CDR1 is MDHEN and CDR2 is SYDVKM. The CDR3 is 17 amino acids. CDR3 coding DNA: TGTGCCAGCAGTCCAATGGAAGTCGGGCGCCTTCAAGAGACCCAGTACTTC. As protein: CASSPMEVGRLQETQYF. The full variable domain, completed using reference TRBV28 and TRBJ2-5, is DVKVTQSSRYLVKRTGEKVFLECVQDMDHENMFWYRQDPGLGLRLIYFSYDVKMKEKGDIPEGYSVSREKKERFSLILESASTNQTSMYLCASSPMEVGRLQETQYFGPGTRLLVL.

CDR3: CASMDRLNEKLFF. Written as DNA, the CDR3 is TGTGCCAGCATGGACAGGCTTAATGAAAAACTGTTTTTT. V and J are TRBV27 and TRBJ1-4; 7 nucleotides match TRBD1. CDR1 and CDR2 (germline): MNHEY, SMNVEV (reference sequence). V shed 7 bases and J 4 bases; nucleotides not matched to a gene: 3. CDR3 length: 13 residues.

This clone was recorded once. Different DNA sequences within this sample yield the same CDR3. The CDR3 loop is CASSEFGGSTEAFF. CDR3 DNA: TGTGCCAGCAGTGAATTCGGGGGTAGCACTGAAGCTTTCTTT. The chain joins TRBV6-1 to TRBJ1-1, with a tentative D call TRBD1 (5 bases). V gave up 2 bases and J gave up 4 bases, with 11 bases separating them. Germline V CDR1 and CDR2: MNHNS, SASEGT. This CDR3 is built from 14 residues.

The chain joins TRBV13 to TRBJ1-2; TRBD1 agrees at 7 bases. V trimming: 5 bases; J trimming: 4 bases; junction bases outside the gene matches: 10. The CDR3 loop spans 15 amino acids. Germline V gene sequence: CDR1 PRHDT, CDR2 FYEKMQ (reference sequence). CDR3 in DNA: TGTGCCAGCAGCCCCACCGGGACAGCTGTCTATGGCTACACCTTC. This codes for CASSPTGTAVYGYTF.

This rearrangement joins TRBV7-9 to TRBJ2-5; D is possibly TRBD2 (5 bases). The CDR3 runs to 16 residues. Germline CDR1 reads SEHNR; CDR2 reads FQNEAQ (reference sequence). With 5 bases removed from V and 4 bases from J, the gap between germline ends came to 20 bases. Written as DNA, the CDR3 is TGTGCCAGCAGCCCGAGGGATGGAAGACGCGGAGAGACCCAGTACTTC. As protein: CASSPRDGRRGETQYF.

The chain carries TRBV7-9 and TRBJ1-5, with 7 bases identical to TRBD1. V lost 1 base to trimming and J lost 7 bases; unmatched junction nucleotides: 10. The germline V gene encodes CDR1 SEHNR and CDR2 FQNEAQ (reference sequence). The CDR3 is 16 residues long. The CDR3 region has the DNA TGTGCCAGCAGCTTAGGAAGACAGGGCTCTAGCCAGCCCCAGCATTTT. Protein sequence: CASSLGRQGSSQPQHF.

V usage is TRBV7-9 and J usage is TRBJ2-1; TRBD2 might be the D (6 bases). V was clipped by 2 bases and J by 2 bases, with 10 bases between them. The CDR3 spans 15 residues. Germline V gene lookup returns CDR1 SEHNR and CDR2 FQNEAQ (reference sequence). The CDR3 reads CASSLIAVPYNEQFF. As DNA, the CDR3 is TGTGCCAGCAGCTTAATAGCGGTACCCTACAATGAGCAGTTCTTC.

The chain has TRBV5-6 and TRBJ2-3; tentative D call: TRBD2 (6 bases). The V gene lost 6 bases and the J gene lost 6 bases, with 11 bases spanning the gap. This CDR3 contains 12 residues. Looked up from germline, CDR1 is SGHDT and CDR2 is YYEEEE. The CDR3 loop is CASTTGGDTQYF. In nucleotides, the CDR3 is TGTGCCAGCACCACCGGGGGTGATACGCAGTATTTT.

For this clone: This may be a read error, as it is one base from a much larger clone. J is TRBJ2-5 and V is TRBV7-9; D remains unclear. The germline V and J ends were trimmed by 1 base and 6 bases, with 3 bases remaining between them. The V gene's germline CDR1 is SEHNR and CDR2 FQNEAQ (reference sequence). This CDR3 is built from 11 residues. CDR3 in amino acids: CASSLGKTQYF. Written as DNA, the CDR3 is TGTGCCAGCAGCTTAGGGAAGACCCAGTACTTC.

The V gene is TRBV4-3, the J gene TRBJ2-5, with 7 nucleotides matching TRBD2. This CDR3 is 17 amino acids long. Germline CDR1 reads LGHNA; CDR2 reads YSLEER. V shed 5 bases, J shed 2 bases, and the junction held 14 bases outside the gene matches. The CDR3 bases are TGCGCCAGCAGCTCAAATACCGGGACTATGACTCAAGAGACCCAGTACTTC. As protein: CASSSNTGTMTQETQYF.

The chain combines TRBV5-4 with TRBJ1-1, with D perhaps matching TRBD1 (5 bases). The CDR3 totals 17 residues. CDR1 and CDR2 (germline): SGHNT, YYREEE (reference sequence). Trimming cost V 3 bases and J 1 base, with 19 bases left between them. CDR3 sequence reads: CASSWGSRGPGNTEAFF. CDR3 DNA sequence: TGTGCCAGCAGCTGGGGAAGTAGGGGCCCGGGGAACACTGAAGCTTTCTTT.

This clone came up once. The chain recombines TRBV28 with TRBJ2-5; D is ambiguous. This CDR3 contains 13 residues. The V gene's germline CDR1 is MDHEN and CDR2 SYDVKM. V lost 4 bases and J 5 bases, leaving 11 bases between the germline ends. CDR3 amino acids: CASSSSLPETQYF. The CDR3 region has the DNA TGTGCCAGCAGTTCCTCCCTCCCCGAGACCCAGTACTTC.

The chain has TRBV27 and TRBJ2-7; D not certain. The CDR3 length is 13 residues. The germline V gene encodes CDR1 MNHEY and CDR2 SMNVEV (reference sequence). V was shortened by 3 bases and J by 0 bases, with 6 bases between the two germline ends. CDR3 region: CASSLQNSYEQYF. CDR3 in DNA: TGTGCCAGCAGTTTGCAAAACTCCTACGAGCAGTACTTC.